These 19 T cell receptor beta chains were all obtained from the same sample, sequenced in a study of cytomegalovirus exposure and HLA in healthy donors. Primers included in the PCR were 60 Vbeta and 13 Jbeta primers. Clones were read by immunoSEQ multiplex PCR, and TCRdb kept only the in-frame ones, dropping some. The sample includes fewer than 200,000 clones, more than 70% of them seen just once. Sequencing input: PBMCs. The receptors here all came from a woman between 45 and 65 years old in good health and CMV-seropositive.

Here the CDR3 reads CASSLFGIRGATTNQPQHF. The CDR3 region has the DNA TGTGCCAGCAGTTTATTTGGAATCCGGGGGGCTACCACCAATCAGCCCCAGCATTTT. The rearrangement links TRBV27 to TRBJ1-5; D is perhaps TRBD1 (6 bases). The CDR3 contains 19 residues. The V gene's germline CDR1 is MNHEY and CDR2 SMNVEV (reference sequence). The V and J ends lost 1 base and 3 bases respectively, with 22 bases between them.

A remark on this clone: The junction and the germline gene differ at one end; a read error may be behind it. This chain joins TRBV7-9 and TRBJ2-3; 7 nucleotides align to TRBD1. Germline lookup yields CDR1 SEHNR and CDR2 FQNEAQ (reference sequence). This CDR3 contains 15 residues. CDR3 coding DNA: TGTTCCAGCAGCCCAGAGGGACAGCCCACAGATACGCAGTATTTT. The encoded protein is CSSSPEGQPTDTQYF.

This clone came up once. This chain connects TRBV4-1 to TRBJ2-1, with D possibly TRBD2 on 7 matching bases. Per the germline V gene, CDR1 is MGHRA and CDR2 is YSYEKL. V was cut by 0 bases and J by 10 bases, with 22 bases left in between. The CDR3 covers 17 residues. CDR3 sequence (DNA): TGCGCCAGCAGCCAAGAGTTTGGTAATCGCAGGGGAGGGGAGCAGTTCTTC. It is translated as CASSQEFGNRRGGEQFF.

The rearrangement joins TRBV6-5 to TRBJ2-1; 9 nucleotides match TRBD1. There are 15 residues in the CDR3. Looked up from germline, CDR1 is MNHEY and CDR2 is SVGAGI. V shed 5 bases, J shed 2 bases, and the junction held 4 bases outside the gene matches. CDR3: CASSPGQGPYNEQFF. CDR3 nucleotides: TGTGCCAGCAGTCCGGGACAGGGACCCTACAATGAGCAGTTCTTC.

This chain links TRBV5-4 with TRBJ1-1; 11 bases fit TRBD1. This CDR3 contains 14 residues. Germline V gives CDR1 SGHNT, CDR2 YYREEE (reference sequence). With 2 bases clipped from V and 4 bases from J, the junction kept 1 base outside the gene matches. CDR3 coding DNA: TGTGCCAGCAGCTTCGGGACAGGGGGCACTGAAGCTTTCTTT. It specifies CASSFGTGGTEAFF.

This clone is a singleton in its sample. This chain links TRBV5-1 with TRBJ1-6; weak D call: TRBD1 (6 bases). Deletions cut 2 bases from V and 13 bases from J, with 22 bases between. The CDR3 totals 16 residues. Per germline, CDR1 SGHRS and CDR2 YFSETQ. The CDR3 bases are TGCGCCAGCAGCTTATCAGGAAGGGGGGGCCCAGGGCCCCTCCACTTT. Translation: CASSLSGRGGPGPLHF.

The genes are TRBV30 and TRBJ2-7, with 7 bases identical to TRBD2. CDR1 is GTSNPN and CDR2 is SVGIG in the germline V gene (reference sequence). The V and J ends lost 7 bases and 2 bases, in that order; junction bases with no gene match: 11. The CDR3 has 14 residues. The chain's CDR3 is CASREERLPYEQYF. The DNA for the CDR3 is TGTGCCTCCCGGGAGGAACGGCTTCCCTACGAGCAGTACTTC.

The CDR3 nucleotides are TGTGCCAGCAGTTACTCACTAGCGGGGACCTACAATGAGCAGTTCTTC. This encodes CASSYSLAGTYNEQFF. This rearrangement joins TRBV6-6 to TRBJ2-1; 10 bases are a match to TRBD2. The germline V gene encodes CDR1 MNHNY and CDR2 SVGAGI (reference sequence). This CDR3 contains 16 residues. The trim removed 0 bases at V and 2 bases at J, leaving 1 base unmatched.

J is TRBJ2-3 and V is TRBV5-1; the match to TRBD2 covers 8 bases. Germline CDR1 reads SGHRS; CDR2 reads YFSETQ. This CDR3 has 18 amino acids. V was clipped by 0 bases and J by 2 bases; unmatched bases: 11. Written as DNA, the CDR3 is TGCGCCAGCAGCTTGGACGCGGGGGGAACCCCCCCCACAGATACGCAGTATTTT. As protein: CASSLDAGGTPPTDTQYF.

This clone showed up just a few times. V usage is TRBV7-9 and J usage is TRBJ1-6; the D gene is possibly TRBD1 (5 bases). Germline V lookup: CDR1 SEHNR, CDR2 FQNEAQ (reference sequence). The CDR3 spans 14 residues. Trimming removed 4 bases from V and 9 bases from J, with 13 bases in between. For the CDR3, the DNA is TGTGCCAGCAGCTCGCGGGACTTGGTTTCACCCCTCCACTTT. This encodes CASSSRDLVSPLHF. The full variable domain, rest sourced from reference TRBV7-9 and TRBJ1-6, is DTGVSQNPRHKITKRGQNVTFRCDPISEHNRLYWYRQTLGQGPEFLTYFQNEAQLEKSRLLSDRFSAERPKGSFSTLEIQRTEQGDSAMYLCASSSRDLVSPLHFGNGTRLTVT.

Here the CDR3 DNA reads TGTGCCATTGCGGGCGTGGCGGGGACTGAAGCTTTCTTT. Translation: CAIAGVAGTEAFF. The J gene is TRBJ1-1, the V gene TRBV10-3; no definite D call. This CDR3 is 13 amino acids long. Looked up from germline, CDR1 is ENHRY and CDR2 is SYGVKD. V lost 9 bases and J 5 bases, leaving 16 bases between the germline ends.

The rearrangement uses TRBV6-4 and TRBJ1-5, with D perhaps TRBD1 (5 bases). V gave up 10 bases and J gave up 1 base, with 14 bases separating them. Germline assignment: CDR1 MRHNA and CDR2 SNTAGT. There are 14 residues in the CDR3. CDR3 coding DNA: TGTGCCACGCGGGGGTTCCAAAGCAATCAGCCCCAGCATTTT. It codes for CATRGFQSNQPQHF.

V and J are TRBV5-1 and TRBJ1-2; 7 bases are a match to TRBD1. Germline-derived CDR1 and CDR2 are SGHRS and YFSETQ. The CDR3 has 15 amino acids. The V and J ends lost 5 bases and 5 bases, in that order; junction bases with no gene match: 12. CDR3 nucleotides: TGCGCCAGCAGTCAAACGACAGGGCCGTCTTATGGCTACACCTTC. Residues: CASSQTTGPSYGYTF.

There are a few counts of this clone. The CDR3 loop reads CASSSRTSGAYEQYF. The CDR3 region has the DNA TGTGCCAGCAGTTCCCGGACTAGCGGGGCCTACGAGCAGTACTTC. The chain joins TRBV28 to TRBJ2-7; 12 bases map to TRBD2. CDR1 is MDHEN, CDR2 SYDVKM, per germline. The CDR3 sequence is 15 residues long. The V segment lost 4 bases and the J segment 2 bases; nucleotides outside the gene matches: 3.

The CDR3 coding sequence is TGTGCCAGCAGTCCGGGGGGGCGGGAAAAACTGTTTTTT. Amino acids: CASSPGGREKLFF. This chain uses TRBV28 with TRBJ1-4, with D perhaps TRBD1 (6 bases). The CDR3 runs 13 residues. The germline CDR1 and CDR2 sequences are MDHEN and SYDVKM. V was clipped by 5 bases and J by 8 bases, with 12 bases between them. Supplemented by reference TRBV28 and TRBJ1-4, the full variable domain reads DVKVTQSSRYLVKRTGEKVFLECVQDMDHENMFWYRQDPGLGLRLIYFSYDVKMKEKGDIPEGYSVSREKKERFSLILESASTNQTSMYLCASSPGGREKLFFGSGTQLSVL.

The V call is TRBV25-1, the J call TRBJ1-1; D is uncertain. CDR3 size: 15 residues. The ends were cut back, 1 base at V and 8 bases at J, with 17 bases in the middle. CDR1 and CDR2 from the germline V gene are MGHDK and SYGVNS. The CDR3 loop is CASSEFGPTRQEAFF. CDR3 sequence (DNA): TGTGCCAGCAGTGAATTCGGTCCAACCCGACAAGAAGCTTTCTTT.

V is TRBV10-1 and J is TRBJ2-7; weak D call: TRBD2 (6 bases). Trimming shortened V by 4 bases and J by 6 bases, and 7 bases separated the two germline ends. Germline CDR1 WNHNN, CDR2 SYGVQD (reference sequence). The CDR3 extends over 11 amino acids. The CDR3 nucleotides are TGCGCCAGCAGTGGGGACTTCGAGCAGTACTTC. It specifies CASSGDFEQYF.

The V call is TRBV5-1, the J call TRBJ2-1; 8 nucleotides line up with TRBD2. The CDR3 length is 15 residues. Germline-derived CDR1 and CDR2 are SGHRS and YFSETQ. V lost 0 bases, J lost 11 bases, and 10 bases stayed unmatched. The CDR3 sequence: CASSLDGGLARKQFF. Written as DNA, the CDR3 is TGCGCCAGCAGCTTGGACGGTGGACTAGCCCGAAAGCAGTTCTTC.

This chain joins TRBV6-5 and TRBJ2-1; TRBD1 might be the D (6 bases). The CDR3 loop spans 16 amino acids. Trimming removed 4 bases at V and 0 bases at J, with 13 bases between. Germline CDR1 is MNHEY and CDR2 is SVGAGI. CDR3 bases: TGTGCCAGCAGTTCGGTGGGGGCCTACTCCTACAATGAGCAGTTCTTC. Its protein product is CASSSVGAYSYNEQFF.